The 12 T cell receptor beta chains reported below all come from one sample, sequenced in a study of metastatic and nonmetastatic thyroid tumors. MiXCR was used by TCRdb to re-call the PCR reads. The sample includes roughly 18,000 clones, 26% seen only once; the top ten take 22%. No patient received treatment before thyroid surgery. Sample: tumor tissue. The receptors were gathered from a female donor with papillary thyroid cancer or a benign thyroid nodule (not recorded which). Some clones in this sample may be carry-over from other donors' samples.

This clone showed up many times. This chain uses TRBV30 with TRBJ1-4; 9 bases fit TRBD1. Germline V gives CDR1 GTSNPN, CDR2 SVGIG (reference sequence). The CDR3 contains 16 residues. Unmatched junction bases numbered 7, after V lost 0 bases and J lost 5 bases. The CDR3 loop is CAWSVLQGTGNEKLFF. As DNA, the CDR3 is TGTGCCTGGAGTGTTTTACAAGGGACAGGGAATGAAAAACTGTTTTTT. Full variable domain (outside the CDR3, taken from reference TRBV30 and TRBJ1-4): SQTIHQWPATLVQPVGSPLSLECTVEGTSNPNLYWYRQAAGRGLQLLFYSVGIGQISSEVPQNLSASRPQDRQFILSSKKLLLSDSGFYLCAWSVLQGTGNEKLFFGSGTQLSVL.

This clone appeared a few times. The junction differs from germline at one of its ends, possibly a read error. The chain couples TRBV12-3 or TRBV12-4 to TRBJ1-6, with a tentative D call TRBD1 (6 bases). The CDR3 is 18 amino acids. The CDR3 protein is CAITATETGSSYNSPPHF. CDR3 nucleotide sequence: TGTGCCATCACCGCCACAGAGACAGGCAGCTCCTATAATTCACCCCCCCACTTT.

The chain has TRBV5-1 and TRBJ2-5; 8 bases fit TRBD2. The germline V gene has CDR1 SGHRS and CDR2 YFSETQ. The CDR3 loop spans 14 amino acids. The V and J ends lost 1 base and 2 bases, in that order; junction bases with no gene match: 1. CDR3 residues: CASSLSGGQETQYF. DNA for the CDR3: TGCGCCAGCAGCTTGTCGGGGGGGCAAGAGACCCAGTACTTC.

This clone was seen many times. DNA of the CDR3: TGTGCCAGCTCACCGCAAACAGGAACCTATGGCTACACCTTC. It encodes CASSPQTGTYGYTF. The gene calls are TRBV18 and TRBJ1-2, with D maybe TRBD1 (5 bases). Germline V gene sequence: CDR1 KGHSH, CDR2 LQKENI. This CDR3 spans 14 amino acids. V was trimmed by 3 bases and J by 4 bases, leaving 12 bases between them.

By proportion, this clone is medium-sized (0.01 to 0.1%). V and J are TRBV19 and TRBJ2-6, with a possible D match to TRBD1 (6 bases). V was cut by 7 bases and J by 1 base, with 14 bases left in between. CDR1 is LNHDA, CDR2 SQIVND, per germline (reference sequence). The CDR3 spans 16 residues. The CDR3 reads CASTDLQGSGANVLTF. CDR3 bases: TGTGCCAGTACTGACCTACAGGGATCTGGGGCCAACGTCCTGACTTTC.

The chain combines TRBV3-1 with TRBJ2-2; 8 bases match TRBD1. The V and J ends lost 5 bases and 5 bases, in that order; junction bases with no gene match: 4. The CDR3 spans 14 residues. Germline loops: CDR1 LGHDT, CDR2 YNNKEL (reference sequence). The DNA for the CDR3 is TGTGCCAGCAGCGGACAGGGTGGTACCGGGGAGCTGTTTTTT. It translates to CASSGQGGTGELFF.

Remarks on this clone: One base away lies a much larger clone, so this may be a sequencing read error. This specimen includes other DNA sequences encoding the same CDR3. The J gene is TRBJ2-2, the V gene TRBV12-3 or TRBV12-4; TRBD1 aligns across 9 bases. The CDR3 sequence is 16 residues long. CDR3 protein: CASSQTGGMNTGELFF. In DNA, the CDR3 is TGTGCCAGCAGCCAGACAGGGGGGATGAACACCGGGGAGCTTTTTTTT.

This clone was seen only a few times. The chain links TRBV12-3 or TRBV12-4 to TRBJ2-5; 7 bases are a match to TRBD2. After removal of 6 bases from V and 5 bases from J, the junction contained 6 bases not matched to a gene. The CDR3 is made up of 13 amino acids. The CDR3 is CASRKLALETQYF. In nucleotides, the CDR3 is TGTGCCAGCAGAAAACTAGCGTTGGAGACCCAGTACTTC.

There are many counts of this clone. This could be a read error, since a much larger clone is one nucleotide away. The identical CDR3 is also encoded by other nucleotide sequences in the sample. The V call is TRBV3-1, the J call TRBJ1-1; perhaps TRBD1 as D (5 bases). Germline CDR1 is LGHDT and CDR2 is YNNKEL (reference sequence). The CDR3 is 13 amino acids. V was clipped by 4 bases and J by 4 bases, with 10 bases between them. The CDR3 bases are TGTGCCAGCAGCCGGGGACGTGGCACTGAAGCTTTCTTT. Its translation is CASSRGRGTEAFF.

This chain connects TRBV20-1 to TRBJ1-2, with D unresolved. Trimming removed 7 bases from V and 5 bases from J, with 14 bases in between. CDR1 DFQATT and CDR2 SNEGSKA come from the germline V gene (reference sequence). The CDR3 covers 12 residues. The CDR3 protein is CSVLRSTYGYTF. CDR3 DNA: TGCAGTGTTTTACGGTCGACGTATGGCTACACCTTC.

The CDR3 sequence is CASSSPTGTLNNEQFF. The CDR3, as DNA: TGTGCCAGCAGCTCCCCGACCGGGACACTTAACAATGAGCAGTTCTTC. This chain connects TRBV11-2 to TRBJ2-1; possibly TRBD1 for D (6 bases). V was shortened by 4 bases and J by 5 bases, with 18 bases between the two germline ends. Looked up from germline, CDR1 is SGHAT and CDR2 is FQNNGV. This CDR3 is 16 amino acids long.

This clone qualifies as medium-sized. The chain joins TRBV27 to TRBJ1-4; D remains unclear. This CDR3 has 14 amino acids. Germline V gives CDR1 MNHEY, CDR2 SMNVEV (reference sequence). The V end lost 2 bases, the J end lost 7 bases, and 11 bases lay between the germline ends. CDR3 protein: CASSLDRKGEKLFF. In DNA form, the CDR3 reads TGTGCCAGCAGTTTAGACCGGAAGGGTGAAAAACTGTTTTTT.